This TCR beta chain was obtained from a study of blood T cell repertoires in COVID-19. About the research overall: The cDNA or gDNA used as material had been derived from T cells, B-cell-depleted T cells, or PBMCs.

Germline V gives CDR1 MNHEY, CDR2 SMNVEV (reference sequence). J gave up 4 bases and V 1 base, and 1 base lay outside the gene matches. This CDR3 comprises 14 residues. Sequencing was performed with immunoSEQ multiplex PCR; in TCRdb, only in-frame clones are kept and a portion is missing. Among some 170,000 clones, about four fifths were seen once, and the ten largest hold 9.5% to 11%. Sequenced input: peripheral blood. The source of this sequence is a middle-aged woman with COVID-19, enrolled during active disease. V is TRBV27 and J is TRBJ1-5, with 7 bases identical to TRBD1. The DNA for the CDR3 is TGTGCCAGCAGTTTATTGGGACAGAATCAGCCCCAGCATTTT. As protein: CASSLLGQNQPQHF.